This T cell receptor (beta chain) comes out of a study of OX40 agonist ivuxolimab in advanced cancers. In the study overall: The costimulatory receptor OX40 (CD134) was targeted by ivuxolimab, a fully human IgG2 agonistic monoclonal antibody. Intravenous ivuxolimab was administered to patients every 2 weeks at six dose levels: 0.01, 0.1, 0.3, 1.5, 3 and 10 mg/kg. Of the 50 or so patients in dose escalation, some 20 had hepatocellular carcinoma, some 15 had melanoma, 9 had renal cell carcinoma and 9 had head and neck cancer. The dose-escalation cohort was about 83% male with a mean age of around 64 years, ranging from 23 to 79. Prior anti-PD-1, anti-PD-L1 or anti-CTLA-4 therapy was permitted, and checkpoint inhibitors had been received by less than 45% of dose-escalation patients. Partial responses were achieved by three dose-escalation patients, of whom one had hepatocellular carcinoma and two had cutaneous melanoma. Peripheral TCRbeta sequencing was intended to test whether TCR sequence diversity was altered and clonal T-cell expansion was caused by ivuxolimab. The paper covers the monotherapy dose-escalation part of the phase I ivuxolimab trial, which included N of about 50 patients.

Measured from the cysteine to the phenylalanine, the CDR3 is 14 residues long. CDR3 DNA is the only sequence kept; it has 42 bases, read in frame from the first base. Via the germline V gene (reference sequence), CDR1 is SEHNR and CDR2 FQNEAQ. V is cut by 2 bases and J by 4 bases, and the space between the germline ends is 9 bases. The study at large found these results: In the 0.1-3.0 mg/kg groups, partial responders had among the lowest normalized peripheral clonal expansion, particularly in CD8+ T cells. At doses from 0.1 to 3.0 mg/kg, clonal expansion was seen in both CD4+ and CD8+ blood T cells between baseline and week 6. Antigen specificity was not determined for the clonally expanded peripheral T cells. Low levels of normalized T-cell clonal expansion were also seen in some patients who did not respond. After ivuxolimab, CD8+ T cells had more expanded clones than CD4+ T cells on average.

The trial excluded patients who had a history of autoimmune disease or who were on systemic immunosuppression. In every dose cohort, peripheral blood was drawn for TCR sequencing at baseline, cycle 4 day 1, and cycle 7 day 1. The samples were drawn from a first-in-human, open-label, multicenter phase I dose-escalation trial of ivuxolimab. Adults with locally advanced or metastatic melanoma, renal cell carcinoma, hepatocellular carcinoma or head and neck squamous cell carcinoma were enrolled in the trial. CD4+ and CD8+ T cells were sorted separately from peripheral blood before TCR sequencing. To sequence the TCRbeta CDR3 region, genomic DNA was isolated from the sorted cells. TCRbeta CDR3 regions were sequenced using the immunoSEQ Assay. TCRdb carries this immuneACCESS record with in-frame sequences only. Its versions omit some clonotypes, under half of them owing to an unresolved V gene in the studies checked, with the rest unexplained. For this sample there are some 74,000 clones; roughly 90% appear just once. Together, the top ten hold around 0.95% of the sample.

In the case of this clone: What antigen it recognizes has not been identified. No base-level quality is on record; no much larger clone is a single base apart.

Recombination linked TRBV7-9 to TRBJ2-1, with the D gene not confidently named. The sequence derives from an adult with an advanced solid tumor such as melanoma, head and neck, liver or kidney cancer. This specimen consisted of CD4+ or CD8+ T cells sorted from blood, obtained in a trial of the OX40 agonist ivuxolimab. CDR3 protein: CASSLTASYNEQFF. The DNA reads TGTGCCAGCAGCTTAACAGCCTCTTACAATGAGCAGTTCTTC.